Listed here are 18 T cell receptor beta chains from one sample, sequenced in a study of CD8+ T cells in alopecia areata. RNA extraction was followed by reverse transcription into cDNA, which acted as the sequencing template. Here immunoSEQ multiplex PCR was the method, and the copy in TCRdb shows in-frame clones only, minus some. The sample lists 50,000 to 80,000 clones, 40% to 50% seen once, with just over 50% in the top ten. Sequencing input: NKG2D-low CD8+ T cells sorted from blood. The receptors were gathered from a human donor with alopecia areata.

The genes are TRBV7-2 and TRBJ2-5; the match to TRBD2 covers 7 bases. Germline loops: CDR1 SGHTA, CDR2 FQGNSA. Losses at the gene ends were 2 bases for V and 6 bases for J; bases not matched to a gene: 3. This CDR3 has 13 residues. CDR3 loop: CASSLWGGQTQYF. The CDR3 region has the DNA TGTGCCAGCAGCTTATGGGGGGGACAGACCCAGTACTTC.

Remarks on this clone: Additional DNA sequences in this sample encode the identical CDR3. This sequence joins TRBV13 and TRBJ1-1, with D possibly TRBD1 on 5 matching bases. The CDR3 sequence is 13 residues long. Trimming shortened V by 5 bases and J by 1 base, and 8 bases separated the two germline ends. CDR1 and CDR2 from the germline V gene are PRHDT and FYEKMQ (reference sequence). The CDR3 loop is CASSPGPNTEAFF. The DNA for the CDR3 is TGTGCCAGCAGCCCGGGACCGAACACTGAAGCTTTCTTT.

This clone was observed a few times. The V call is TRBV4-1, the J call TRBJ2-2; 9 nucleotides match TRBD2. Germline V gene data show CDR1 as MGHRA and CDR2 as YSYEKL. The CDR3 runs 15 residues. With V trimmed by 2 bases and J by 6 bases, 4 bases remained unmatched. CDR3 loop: CASSQLAGGPGELFF. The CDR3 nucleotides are TGCGCCAGCAGCCAATTGGCGGGAGGGCCCGGGGAGCTGTTTTTT.

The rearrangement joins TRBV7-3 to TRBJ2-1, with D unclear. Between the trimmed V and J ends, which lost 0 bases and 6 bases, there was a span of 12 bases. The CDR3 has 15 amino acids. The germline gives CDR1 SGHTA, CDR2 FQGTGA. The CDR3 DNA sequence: TGTGCCAGCAGCTTAACGCGGCTACCCCTCAATGAGCAGTTCTTC. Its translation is CASSLTRLPLNEQFF.

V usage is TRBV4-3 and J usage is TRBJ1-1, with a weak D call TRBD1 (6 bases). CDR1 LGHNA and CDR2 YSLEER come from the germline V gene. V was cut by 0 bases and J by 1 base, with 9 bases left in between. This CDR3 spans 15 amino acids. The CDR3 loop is CASSQDEGENTEAFF. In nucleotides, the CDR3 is TGCGCCAGCAGCCAAGATGAGGGGGAGAACACTGAAGCTTTCTTT.

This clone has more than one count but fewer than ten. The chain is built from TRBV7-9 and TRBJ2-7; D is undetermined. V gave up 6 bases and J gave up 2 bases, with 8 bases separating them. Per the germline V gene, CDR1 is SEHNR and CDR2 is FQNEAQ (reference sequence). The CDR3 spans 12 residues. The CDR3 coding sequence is TGTGCCAGCAGTGTCAAGCCCTACGAGCAGTACTTC. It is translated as CASSVKPYEQYF.

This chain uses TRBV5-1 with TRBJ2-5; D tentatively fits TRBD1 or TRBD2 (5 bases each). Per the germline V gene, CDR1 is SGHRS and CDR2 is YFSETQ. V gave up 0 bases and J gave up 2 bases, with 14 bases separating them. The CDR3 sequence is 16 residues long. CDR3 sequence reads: CASSLVEWGIQETQYF. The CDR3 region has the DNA TGCGCCAGCAGCTTGGTCGAATGGGGGATACAAGAGACCCAGTACTTC.

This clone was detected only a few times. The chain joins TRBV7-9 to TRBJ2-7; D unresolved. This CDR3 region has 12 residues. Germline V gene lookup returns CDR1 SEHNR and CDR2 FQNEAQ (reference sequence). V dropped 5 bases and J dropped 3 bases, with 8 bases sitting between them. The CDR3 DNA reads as TGTGCCAGCAGCCCGGACGGCTACGAGCAGTACTTC. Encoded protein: CASSPDGYEQYF.

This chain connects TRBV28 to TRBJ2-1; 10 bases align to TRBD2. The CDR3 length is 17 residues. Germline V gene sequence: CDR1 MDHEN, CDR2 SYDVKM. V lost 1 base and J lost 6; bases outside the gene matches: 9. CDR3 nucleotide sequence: TGTGCCAGCAGTTTATTCGGAGGGCTAGCGGGAGTCAATGAGCAGTTCTTC. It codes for CASSLFGGLAGVNEQFF.

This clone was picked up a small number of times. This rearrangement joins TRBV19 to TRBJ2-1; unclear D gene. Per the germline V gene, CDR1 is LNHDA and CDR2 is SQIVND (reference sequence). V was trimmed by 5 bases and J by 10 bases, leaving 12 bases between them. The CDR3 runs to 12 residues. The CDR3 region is CASSFSYTEQFF. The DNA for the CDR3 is TGTGCCAGTAGTTTTAGTTACACCGAGCAGTTCTTC.

The CDR3 region is CASSSDSLSVYEQYF. The CDR3 region has the DNA TGTGCCAGCAGTTCCGACAGCCTAAGTGTTTACGAGCAGTACTTC. The chain couples TRBV5-6 to TRBJ2-7; TRBD1 is a possible D gene (5 bases). The germline V gene encodes CDR1 SGHDT and CDR2 YYEEEE. V was shortened by 5 bases and J by 4 bases, with 19 bases between the two germline ends. This CDR3 has 15 residues.

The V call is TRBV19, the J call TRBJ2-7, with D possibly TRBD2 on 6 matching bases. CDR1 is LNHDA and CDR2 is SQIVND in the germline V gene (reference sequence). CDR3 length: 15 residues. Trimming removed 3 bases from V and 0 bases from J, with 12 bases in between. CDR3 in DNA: TGTGCCAGTAGTATCGCGGAGGGCAGCTCCTACGAGCAGTACTTC. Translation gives CASSIAEGSSYEQYF.

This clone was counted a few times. Written as DNA, the CDR3 is TGTGCCAGCAGTCCCGAAAGGAGTCTAAACCAAGAGACCCAGTACTTC. Encoded protein: CASSPERSLNQETQYF. The chain carries TRBV25-1 and TRBJ2-5, with D unresolved. V shed 5 bases and J shed 0 bases, with 16 bases lying between them. The CDR3 covers 16 residues. Germline assignment: CDR1 MGHDK and CDR2 SYGVNS.

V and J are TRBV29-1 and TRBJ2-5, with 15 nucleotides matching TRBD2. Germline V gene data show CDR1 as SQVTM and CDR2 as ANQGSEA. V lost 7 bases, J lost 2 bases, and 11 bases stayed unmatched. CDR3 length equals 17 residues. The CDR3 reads CSAETGTSGGYQETQYF. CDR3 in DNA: TGCAGCGCCGAAACCGGGACTAGCGGGGGGTATCAAGAGACCCAGTACTTC.

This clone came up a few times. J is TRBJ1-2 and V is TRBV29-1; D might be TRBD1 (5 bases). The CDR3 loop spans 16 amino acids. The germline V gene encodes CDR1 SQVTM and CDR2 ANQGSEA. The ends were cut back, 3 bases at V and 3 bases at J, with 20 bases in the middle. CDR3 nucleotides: TGCAGCGTTGAGGAGGGGAGGGAAGGGGACTACTATGGCTACACCTTC. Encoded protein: CSVEEGREGDYYGYTF.

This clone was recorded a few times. The chain's CDR3 is CSVAGTSGTNEQFF. The CDR3 DNA is TGCAGCGTAGCCGGGACTAGCGGGACTAATGAGCAGTTCTTC. The chain carries TRBV29-1 and TRBJ2-1; 13 bases line up with TRBD2. The J segment lost 7 bases and the V segment lost 6 bases, leaving 6 bases of the junction unmatched. The CDR3 totals 14 residues. The germline V gene encodes CDR1 SQVTM and CDR2 ANQGSEA.

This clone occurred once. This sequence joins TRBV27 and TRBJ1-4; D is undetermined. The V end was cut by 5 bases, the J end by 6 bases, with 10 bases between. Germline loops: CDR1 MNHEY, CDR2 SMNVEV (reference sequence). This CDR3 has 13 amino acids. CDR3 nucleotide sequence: TGTGCCAGCAGTCCTGGAGCCGATGAAAAACTGTTTTTT. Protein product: CASSPGADEKLFF.

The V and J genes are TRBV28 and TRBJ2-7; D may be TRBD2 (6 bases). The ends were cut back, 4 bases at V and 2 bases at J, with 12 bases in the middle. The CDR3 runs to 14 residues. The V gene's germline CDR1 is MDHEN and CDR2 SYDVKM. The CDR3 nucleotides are TGTGCCAGCAGTTACAGACTAGTCCCCTACGAGCAGTACTTC. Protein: CASSYRLVPYEQYF.